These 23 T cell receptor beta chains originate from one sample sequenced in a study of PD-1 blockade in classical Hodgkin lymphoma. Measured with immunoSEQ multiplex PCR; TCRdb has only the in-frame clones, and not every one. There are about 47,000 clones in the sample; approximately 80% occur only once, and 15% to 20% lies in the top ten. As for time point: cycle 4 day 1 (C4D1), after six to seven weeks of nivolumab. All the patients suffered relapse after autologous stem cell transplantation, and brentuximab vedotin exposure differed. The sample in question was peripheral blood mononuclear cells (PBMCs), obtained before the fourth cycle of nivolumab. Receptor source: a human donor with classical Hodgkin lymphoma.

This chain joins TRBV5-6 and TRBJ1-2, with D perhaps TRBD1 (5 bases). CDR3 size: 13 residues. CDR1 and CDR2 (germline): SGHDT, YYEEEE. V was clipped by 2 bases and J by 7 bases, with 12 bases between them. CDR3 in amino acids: CASSFRDRSGYTF. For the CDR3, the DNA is TGTGCCAGCAGCTTCCGCGACAGAAGTGGCTACACCTTC.

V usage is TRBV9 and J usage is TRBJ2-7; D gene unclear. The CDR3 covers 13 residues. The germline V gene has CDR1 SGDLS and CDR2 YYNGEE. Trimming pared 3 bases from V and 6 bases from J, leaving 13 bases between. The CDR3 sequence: CASSAPSGGEQYF. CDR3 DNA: TGTGCCAGCAGCGCACCCTCGGGCGGCGAGCAGTACTTC.

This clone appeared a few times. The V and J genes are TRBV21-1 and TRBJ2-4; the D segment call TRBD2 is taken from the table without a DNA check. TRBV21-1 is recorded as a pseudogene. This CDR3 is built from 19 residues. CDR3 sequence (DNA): TGTGCCAGCAACACGGAGGGGCAGGGACGTAGAGAAGCCAAAAACATTCAGTACTTC. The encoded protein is CASNTEGQGRREAKNIQYF.

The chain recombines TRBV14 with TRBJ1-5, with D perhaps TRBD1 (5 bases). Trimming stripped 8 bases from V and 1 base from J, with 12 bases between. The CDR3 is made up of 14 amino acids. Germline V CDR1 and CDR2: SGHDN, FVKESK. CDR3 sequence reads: CASWGEESNQPQHF. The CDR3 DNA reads TGTGCCAGCTGGGGGGAGGAAAGCAATCAGCCCCAGCATTTT. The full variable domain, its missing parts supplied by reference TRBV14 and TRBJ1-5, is EAGVTQFPSHSVIEKGQTVTLRCDPISGHDNLYWYRRVMGKEIKFLLHFVKESKQDESGMPNNRFLAERTGGTYSTLKVQPAELEDSGVYFCASWGEESNQPQHFGDGTRLSIL.

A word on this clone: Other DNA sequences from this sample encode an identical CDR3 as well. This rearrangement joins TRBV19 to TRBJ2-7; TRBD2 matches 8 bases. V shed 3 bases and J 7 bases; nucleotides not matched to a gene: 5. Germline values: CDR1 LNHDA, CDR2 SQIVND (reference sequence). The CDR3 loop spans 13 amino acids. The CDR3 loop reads CASSIRTSGEQYF. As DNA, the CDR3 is TGTGCCAGTAGTATTAGAACTAGCGGAGAGCAGTACTTC.

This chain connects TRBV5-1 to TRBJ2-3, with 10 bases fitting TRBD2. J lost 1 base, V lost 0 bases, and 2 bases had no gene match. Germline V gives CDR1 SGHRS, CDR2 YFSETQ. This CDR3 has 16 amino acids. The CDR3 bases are TGCGCCAGCAGCTTGGCTCTAGCGGGGGGCACAGATACGCAGTATTTT. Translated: CASSLALAGGTDTQYF.

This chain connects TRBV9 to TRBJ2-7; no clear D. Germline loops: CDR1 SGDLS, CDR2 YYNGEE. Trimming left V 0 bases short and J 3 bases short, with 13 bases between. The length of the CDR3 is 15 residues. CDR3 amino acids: CASSVAVSAIYEQYF. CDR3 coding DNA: TGTGCCAGCAGCGTAGCTGTCTCTGCCATCTACGAGCAGTACTTC.

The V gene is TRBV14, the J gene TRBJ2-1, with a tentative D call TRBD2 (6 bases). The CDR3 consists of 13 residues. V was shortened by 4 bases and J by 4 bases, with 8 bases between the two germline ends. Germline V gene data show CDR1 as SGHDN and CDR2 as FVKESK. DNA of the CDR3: TGTGCCAGCAGCCCGCTAGCGTACAATGAGCAGTTCTTC. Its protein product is CASSPLAYNEQFF.

Here the CDR3 reads CSVGQGNTEAFF. The CDR3 DNA sequence: TGCAGCGTGGGACAGGGGAACACTGAAGCTTTCTTT. The gene calls are TRBV29-1 and TRBJ1-1; 9 nucleotides align to TRBD1. From germline, CDR1 is SQVTM and CDR2 ANQGSEA. J gave up 1 base and V 6 bases, and 0 bases lay outside the gene matches. This CDR3 has 12 amino acids.

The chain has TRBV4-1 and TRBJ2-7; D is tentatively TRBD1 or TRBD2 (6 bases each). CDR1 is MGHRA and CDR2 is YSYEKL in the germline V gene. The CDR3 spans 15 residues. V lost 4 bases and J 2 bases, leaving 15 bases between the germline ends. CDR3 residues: CASSPSRGGTYEQYF. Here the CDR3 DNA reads TGCGCCAGCAGCCCCAGCCGAGGGGGGACCTACGAGCAGTACTTC.

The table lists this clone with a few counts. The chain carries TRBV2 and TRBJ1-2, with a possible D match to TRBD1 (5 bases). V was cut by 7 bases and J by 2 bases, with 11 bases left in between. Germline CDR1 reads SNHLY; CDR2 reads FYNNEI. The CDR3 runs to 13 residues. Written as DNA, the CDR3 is TGTGCCAGCACTAGACAGTTAAACTATGGCTACACCTTC. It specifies CASTRQLNYGYTF.

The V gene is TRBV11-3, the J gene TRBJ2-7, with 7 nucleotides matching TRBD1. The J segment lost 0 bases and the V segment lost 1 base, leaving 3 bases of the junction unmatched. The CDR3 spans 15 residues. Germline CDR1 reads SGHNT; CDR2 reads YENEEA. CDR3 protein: CASSLGGQSSYEQYF. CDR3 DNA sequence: TGTGCCAGCAGCTTAGGGGGACAGAGCTCCTACGAGCAGTACTTC.

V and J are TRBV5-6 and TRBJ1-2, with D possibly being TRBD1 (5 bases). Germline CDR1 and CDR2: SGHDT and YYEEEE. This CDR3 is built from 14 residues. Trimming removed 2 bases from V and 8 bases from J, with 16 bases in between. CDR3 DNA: TGTGCCAGCAGCTTCGCGAAGACCCGGGGCGGCTACACCTTC. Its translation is CASSFAKTRGGYTF.

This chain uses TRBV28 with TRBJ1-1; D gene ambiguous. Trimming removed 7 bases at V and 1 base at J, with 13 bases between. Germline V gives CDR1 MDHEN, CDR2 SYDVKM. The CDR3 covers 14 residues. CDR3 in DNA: TGTGCCAGCAAGGAGGCGGCAGGGAACACTGAAGCTTTCTTT. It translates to CASKEAAGNTEAFF.

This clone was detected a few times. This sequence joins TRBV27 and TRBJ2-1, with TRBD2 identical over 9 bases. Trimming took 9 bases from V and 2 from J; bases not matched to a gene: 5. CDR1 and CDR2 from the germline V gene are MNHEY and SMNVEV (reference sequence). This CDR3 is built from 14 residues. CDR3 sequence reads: CASWASGTYNEQFF. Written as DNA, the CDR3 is TGTGCCAGTTGGGCTAGCGGGACCTACAATGAGCAGTTCTTC.

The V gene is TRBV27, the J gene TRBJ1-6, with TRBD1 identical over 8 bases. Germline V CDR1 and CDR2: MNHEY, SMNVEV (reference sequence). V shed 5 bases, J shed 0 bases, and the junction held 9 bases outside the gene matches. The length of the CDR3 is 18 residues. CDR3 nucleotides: TGTGCCAGCAGTCTCGGACAGGGCCCCAGCTCCTATAATTCACCCCTCCACTTT. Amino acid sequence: CASSLGQGPSSYNSPLHF.

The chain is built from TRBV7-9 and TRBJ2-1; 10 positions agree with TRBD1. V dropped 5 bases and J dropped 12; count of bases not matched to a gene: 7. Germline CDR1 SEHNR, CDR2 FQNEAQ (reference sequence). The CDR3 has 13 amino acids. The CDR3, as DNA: TGTGCCAGCAGCCAGACAGGGGGCCCCGGGCAGTTCTTC. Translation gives CASSQTGGPGQFF.

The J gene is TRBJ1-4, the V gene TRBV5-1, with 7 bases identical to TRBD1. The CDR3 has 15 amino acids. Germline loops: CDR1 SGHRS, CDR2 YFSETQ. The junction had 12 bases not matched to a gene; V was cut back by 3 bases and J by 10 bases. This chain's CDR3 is CASSSPDRVKVKLFF. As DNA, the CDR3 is TGCGCCAGCAGCTCGCCTGACAGGGTGAAAGTAAAACTGTTTTTT.

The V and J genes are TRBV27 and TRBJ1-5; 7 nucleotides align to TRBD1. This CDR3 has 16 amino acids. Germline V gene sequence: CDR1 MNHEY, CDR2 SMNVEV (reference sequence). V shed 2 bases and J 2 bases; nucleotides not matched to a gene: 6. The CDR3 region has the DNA TGTGCCAGCAGTTTACGGACAGGTTCGGGCAATCAGCCCCAGCATTTT. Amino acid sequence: CASSLRTGSGNQPQHF.

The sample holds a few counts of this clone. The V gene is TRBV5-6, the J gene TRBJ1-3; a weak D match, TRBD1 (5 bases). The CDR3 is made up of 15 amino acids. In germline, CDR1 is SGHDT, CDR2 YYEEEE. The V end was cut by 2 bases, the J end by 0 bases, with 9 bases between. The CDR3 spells CASSLPGLSGNTIYF. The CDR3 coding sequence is TGTGCCAGCAGCTTACCAGGGCTCTCTGGAAACACCATATATTTT.

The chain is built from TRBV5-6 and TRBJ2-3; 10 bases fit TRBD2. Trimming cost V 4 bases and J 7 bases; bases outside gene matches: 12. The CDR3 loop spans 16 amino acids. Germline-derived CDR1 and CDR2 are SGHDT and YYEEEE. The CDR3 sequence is CASSVNSGRSSNTQYF. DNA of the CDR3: TGTGCCAGCAGCGTGAATAGCGGGAGGTCCTCTAATACGCAGTATTTT.

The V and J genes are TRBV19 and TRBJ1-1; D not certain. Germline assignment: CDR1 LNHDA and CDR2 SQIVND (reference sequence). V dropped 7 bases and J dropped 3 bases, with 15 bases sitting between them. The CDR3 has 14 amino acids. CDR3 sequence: CASMRADIDTEAFF. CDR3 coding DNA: TGTGCCAGTATGAGGGCAGACATAGACACTGAAGCTTTCTTT.

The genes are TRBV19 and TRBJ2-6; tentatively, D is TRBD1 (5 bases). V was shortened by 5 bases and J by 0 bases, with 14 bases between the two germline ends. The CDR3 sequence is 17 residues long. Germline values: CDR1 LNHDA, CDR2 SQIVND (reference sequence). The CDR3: CASSPDSRSSGANVLTF. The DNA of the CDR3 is TGTGCCAGTAGTCCAGACAGCCGAAGCTCTGGGGCCAACGTCCTGACTTTC.